The present T cell receptor (beta chain) was sequenced within a study of shared T cell receptors in the human thymus. The protocol was immunoSEQ multiplex PCR, while the TCRdb copy is restricted to in-frame clones and leaves out a portion. The table records about 380,000 clones, around 93% of them present only once. The sample comprised thymocytes. The TCR sequence derives from a human donor.

CDR3 DNA sequence: TGTGCCAGTACCAAGGATCCGGGGAGACCCGGACACTACGAGCAGTACTTC. Amino acids: CASTKDPGRPGHYEQYF. The chain is built from TRBV19 and TRBJ2-7; either TRBD1 or TRBD2 may fit D (5 bases each). The CDR3 totals 17 residues. Germline CDR1 and CDR2: LNHDA and SQIVND (reference sequence). Trimming shortened V by 7 bases and J by 3 bases, and 25 bases separated the two germline ends.